The clone carrying this T cell receptor (beta chain) has just a few counts. This sample is part of a study of T cell responses to AZD1222 COVID-19 vaccine. The assay was immunoSEQ multiplex PCR, and TCRdb's table has in-frame clones only and misses some. The sample holds roughly 70,000 clones; roughly 87% are singletons and the top ten take roughly a sixth. Sample: peripheral blood, taken on day 0 of AZD1222 vaccination. This clonotype was obtained from an adult in good health.

The CDR3 sequence: CASSLWPTLNTEAFF. CDR3 DNA: TGTGCCAGCAGCTTGTGGCCTACCCTGAACACTGAAGCTTTCTTT. This rearrangement joins TRBV5-6 to TRBJ1-1; D is undetermined. Per germline, CDR1 SGHDT and CDR2 YYEEEE. Trimming pared 1 base from V and 0 bases from J, leaving 10 bases between. This CDR3 spans 15 amino acids.